The sequence of this TCR beta chain was determined in a study of cytomegalovirus exposure and HLA in healthy donors. Vbeta (60) and Jbeta (13) primers were used in the PCR. The data were produced by immunoSEQ multiplex PCR, yet TCRdb's version contains in-frame clones alone and is incomplete. The sample records fewer than 200,000 clones, more than 65% being singletons. In regard to this clone: Its antigen is unknown.

Study outcomes and limitations: Prediction of most subjects' HLA-A and HLA-B alleles by TCR beta sequences was reportedly accurate.

The CDR3 extends over 14 amino acids. CDR1 is SGHNT, CDR2 YYREEE, per germline (reference sequence). V was shortened by 0 bases and J by 2 bases, with 8 bases between the two germline ends. The sequenced material came from PBMCs. The rearrangement links TRBV5-4 to TRBJ2-5; D is unresolved. The receptor's source is a male donor in good health and CMV-seronegative. This chain's CDR3 is CASSLGFQQETQYF. The CDR3 DNA sequence: TGTGCCAGCAGCTTGGGTTTCCAGCAAGAGACCCAGTACTTC.